This T cell receptor (beta chain) originates from a study of identical twins. The study's findings and limits: Fewer insertions marked abundant cord blood beta clonotypes; young adult naive trended weakly, memory not at all.

From the 5' RACE reads, TCRdb called clonotypes with MiXCR, one entry per CDR3 protein. The sample records about 530,000 distinct CDR3 sequences, approximately 20% being singletons. This clonotype was picked up a small number of times. The antigen is undetermined. These data also featured in a second study, about yellow fever vaccine responses in identical twins.

The sample comprised CD4+ T cells sorted from blood. The clonotype originates from a woman aged 18-35 years in good health.

CDR3 loop: CARMVVGTGTEAFF. The CDR3 nucleotides are TGCGCCCGCATGGTTGTGGGGACGGGCACTGAAGCTTTCTTT. The V gene is TRBV10-1, the J gene TRBJ1-1; perhaps TRBD1 as D (5 bases). The V and J ends lost 11 bases and 4 bases respectively, with 20 bases between them. The CDR3 runs to 14 residues. CDR1 is WNHNN, CDR2 SYGVQD, per germline (reference sequence).